This TCR beta chain was sequenced in a study of OX40 agonist ivuxolimab in advanced cancers. Study-level background: Anti-PD-1, anti-PD-L1 or anti-CTLA-4 therapy given earlier was allowed, and roughly 40% had some.

Autoimmune disease history or systemic immunosuppression meant exclusion. Using immunoSEQ multiplex PCR, the repertoire was profiled, and TCRdb retains in-frame clones only, with some absent. The sample yields roughly 92,000 clones, about 84% seen once. The sequencing here drew on CD4+ or CD8+ T cells sorted from blood, taken in a trial of the OX40 agonist ivuxolimab. The clonotype comes from an adult with an advanced solid tumor such as melanoma, head and neck, liver or kidney cancer.

The CDR3 sequence: CASSLALLPNEQYF. The CDR3 DNA sequence: TGTGCCAGCAGCTTAGCGCTCCTCCCCAACGAGCAGTACTTC. The chain has TRBV7-2 and TRBJ2-7; D gene unclear. Trimming took off 0 bases at V and 5 bases at J, with 11 bases between the two ends. In germline, CDR1 is SGHTA, CDR2 FQGNSA. The CDR3 is 14 amino acids.